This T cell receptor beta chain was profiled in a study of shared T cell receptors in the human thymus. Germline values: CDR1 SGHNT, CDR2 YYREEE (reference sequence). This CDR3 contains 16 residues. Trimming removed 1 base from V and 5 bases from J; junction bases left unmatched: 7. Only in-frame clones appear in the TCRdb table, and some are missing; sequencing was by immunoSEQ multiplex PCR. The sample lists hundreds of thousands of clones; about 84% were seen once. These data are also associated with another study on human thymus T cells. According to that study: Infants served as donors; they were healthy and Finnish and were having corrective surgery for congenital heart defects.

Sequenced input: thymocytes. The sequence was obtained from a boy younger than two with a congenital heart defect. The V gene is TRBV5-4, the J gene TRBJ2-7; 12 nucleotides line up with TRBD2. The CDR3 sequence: CASSLLLAGGLHEQYF. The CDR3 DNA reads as TGTGCCAGCAGCTTGCTGCTAGCGGGAGGGCTCCACGAGCAGTACTTC.